The 10 T cell receptor beta chains below were found in one sample sequenced in a study of shared clonotypes between healthy human individuals. Naive CD8 cells, CD45RO-negative and positively selected for CCR7, excluded terminally differentiated effector memory CD45RA+ cells. Measured with immunoSEQ multiplex PCR; TCRdb has only the in-frame clones, and not every one. Of approximately 740,000 clones listed, roughly 92% were seen once; the top ten hold approximately 25%. The material sequenced was naive CD8+ T cells sorted from blood. The receptors stem from a man aged 25 to 40 in good health.

This chain connects TRBV6-5 to TRBJ2-2; no definite D call. The CDR3 is 16 residues long. Germline-derived CDR1 and CDR2 are MNHEY and SVGAGI. V lost 0 bases and J 2 bases, leaving 10 bases between the germline ends. The DNA of the CDR3 is TGTGCCAGCAGTTACTCGAGTGGTAAAAACACCGGGGAGCTGTTTTTT. Its translation is CASSYSSGKNTGELFF.

The rearrangement links TRBV7-3 to TRBJ2-7; 14 positions match TRBD2. The CDR3 consists of 17 residues. V was pared by 2 bases and J by 5 bases, with 8 bases of the junction left unmatched. Germline CDR1 reads SGHTA; CDR2 reads FQGTGA. CDR3 sequence reads: CASSLSIRLAGGNEQYF. The CDR3 DNA reads as TGTGCCAGCAGCTTATCCATCCGACTAGCGGGAGGGAACGAGCAGTACTTC.

J is TRBJ2-1 and V is TRBV4-3, with TRBD2 matching over 7 bases. With V trimmed by 1 base and J by 4 bases, 13 bases remained unmatched. The germline V gene has CDR1 LGHNA and CDR2 YSLEER. CDR3 size: 18 residues. Written as DNA, the CDR3 is TGCGCCAGCAGCCAAGTCCTTGGCGGGAGCCGAATTTACAATGAGCAGTTCTTC. This codes for CASSQVLGGSRIYNEQFF.

V gene TRBV2 combines with J gene TRBJ2-7, with 8 bases fitting TRBD1. This CDR3 has 17 residues. Germline V lookup: CDR1 SNHLY, CDR2 FYNNEI. Losses at the gene ends were 5 bases for V and 5 bases for J; bases not matched to a gene: 17. Here the CDR3 reads CASSFRGDRGLPHEQYF. The CDR3, as DNA: TGTGCCAGCAGTTTCAGAGGAGACAGGGGACTTCCCCACGAGCAGTACTTC.

The chain joins TRBV7-6 to TRBJ2-5; possibly TRBD1 or TRBD2 for D (5 bases each). The CDR3 contains 17 residues. V lost 5 bases, J lost 4 bases, and 23 bases lay in between. The germline V gene encodes CDR1 SGHVS and CDR2 FNYEAQ. The CDR3 sequence: CASSRLEGLQSGETQYF. As DNA, the CDR3 is TGTGCCAGCAGCCGGCTTGAGGGGCTTCAAAGCGGAGAGACCCAGTACTTC.

This chain joins TRBV4-1 and TRBJ2-7, with D possibly matching TRBD2 (5 bases). Germline assignment: CDR1 MGHRA and CDR2 YSYEKL. V was cut by 4 bases and J by 5 bases, with 15 bases left in between. There are 14 residues in the CDR3. The chain's CDR3 is CASSPTWGDDEQYF. The CDR3 DNA reads TGCGCCAGCAGCCCCACATGGGGAGACGACGAGCAGTACTTC.

The chain carries TRBV9 and TRBJ2-5; D gene ambiguous. This CDR3 is 12 amino acids long. Germline V gene sequence: CDR1 SGDLS, CDR2 YYNGEE. With 3 bases removed from V and 0 bases from J, the gap between germline ends came to 3 bases. The CDR3 spells CASSAYQETQYF. The CDR3 region has the DNA TGTGCCAGCAGCGCGTACCAAGAGACCCAGTACTTC.

The chain uses TRBV27 and TRBJ1-4; a weak D match, TRBD1 (6 bases). The CDR3 is made up of 15 amino acids. Germline V gene lookup returns CDR1 MNHEY and CDR2 SMNVEV (reference sequence). V shed 4 bases and J shed 8 bases, with 17 bases lying between them. CDR3 coding DNA: TGTGCCAGCAGTTCCCCGGGGGGGGGCGAAGAAAAACTGTTTTTT. Translated, it gives CASSSPGGGEEKLFF.

The V call is TRBV7-3, the J call TRBJ1-1; TRBD1 agrees at 7 bases. V lost 1 base to trimming and J lost 8 bases; unmatched junction nucleotides: 1. In germline, CDR1 is SGHTA, CDR2 FQGTGA. CDR3 length: 12 amino acids. CDR3 DNA sequence: TGTGCCAGCAGCTTAAGAGGGGGCGAAGCTTTCTTT. Translated, it gives CASSLRGGEAFF.

This chain connects TRBV7-9 to TRBJ2-5; tentatively, D is TRBD1 (6 bases). The CDR3 sequence is 16 residues long. Trimming removed 8 bases at V and 2 bases at J, with 21 bases between. The V gene's germline CDR1 is SEHNR and CDR2 FQNEAQ (reference sequence). The chain's CDR3 is CASLVTWGPKQETQYF. The CDR3 DNA follows: TGTGCCAGCCTGGTAACGTGGGGGCCGAAACAAGAGACCCAGTACTTC.